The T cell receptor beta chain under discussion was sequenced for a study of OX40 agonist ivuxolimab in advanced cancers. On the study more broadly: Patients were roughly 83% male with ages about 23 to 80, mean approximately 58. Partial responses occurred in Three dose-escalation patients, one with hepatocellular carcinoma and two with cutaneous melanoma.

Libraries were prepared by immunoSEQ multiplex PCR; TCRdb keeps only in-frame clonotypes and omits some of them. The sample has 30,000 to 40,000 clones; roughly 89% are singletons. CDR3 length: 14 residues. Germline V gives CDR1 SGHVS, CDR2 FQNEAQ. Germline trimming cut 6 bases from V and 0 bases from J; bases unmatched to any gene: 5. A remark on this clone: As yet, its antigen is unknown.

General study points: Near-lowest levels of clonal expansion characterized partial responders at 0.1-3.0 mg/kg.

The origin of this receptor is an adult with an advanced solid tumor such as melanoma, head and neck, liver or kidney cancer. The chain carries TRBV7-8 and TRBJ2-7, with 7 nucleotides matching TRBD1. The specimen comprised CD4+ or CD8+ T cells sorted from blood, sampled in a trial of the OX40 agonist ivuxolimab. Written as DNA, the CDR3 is TGTGCCAGCAGACAACAGGGGAACTCCTACGAGCAGTACTTC. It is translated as CASRQQGNSYEQYF.